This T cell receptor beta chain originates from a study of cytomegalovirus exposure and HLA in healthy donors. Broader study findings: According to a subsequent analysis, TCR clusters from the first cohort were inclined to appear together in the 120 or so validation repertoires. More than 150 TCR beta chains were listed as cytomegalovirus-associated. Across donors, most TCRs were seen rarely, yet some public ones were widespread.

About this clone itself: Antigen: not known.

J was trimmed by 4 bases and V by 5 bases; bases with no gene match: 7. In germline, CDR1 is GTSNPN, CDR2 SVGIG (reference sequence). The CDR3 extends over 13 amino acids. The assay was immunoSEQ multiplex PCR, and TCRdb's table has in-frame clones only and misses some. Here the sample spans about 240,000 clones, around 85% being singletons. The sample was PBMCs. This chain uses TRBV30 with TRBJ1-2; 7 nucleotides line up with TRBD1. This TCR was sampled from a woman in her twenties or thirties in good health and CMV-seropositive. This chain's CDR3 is CAWDQQGTYGYTF. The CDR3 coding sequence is TGTGCCTGGGACCAACAGGGGACCTATGGCTACACCTTC.